The T cell receptor (beta chain) under discussion was sequenced for a study of beta chain features in type 1 diabetes. The study, taken as a whole, reports: Shorter TCRB CDR3s, moderately but significantly so, marked every one of the four CD4+ subsets in Type 1 diabetes patients.

This clone has just a few counts. Its target is unknown. Sequencing targeted expressed TCRB transcripts, as all isolated RNA had been reverse transcribed. TCRdb's copy holds only in-frame clones and misses some; the assay was immunoSEQ multiplex PCR. The sample yields about 340,000 clones, 6.5% to 10% seen once. Germline CDR1 KGHSH, CDR2 LQKENI. V was trimmed by 5 bases and J by 8 bases, leaving 9 bases between them. CDR3 length equals 11 residues. This chain connects TRBV18 to TRBJ1-2; D not certain. The sequence derives from a woman under 30 in good health. Input material: central memory CD4+ T cells from blood. The CDR3 is CASSTQGGYTF. The CDR3 DNA follows: TGTGCCAGCTCAACCCAAGGGGGCTACACCTTC.